This is a list of T cell receptor beta chains from one sample in a study of blood T cell repertoires in COVID-19. Sequenced by immunoSEQ multiplex PCR; TCRdb stores in-frame clones only, minus some. The sample lists tens of thousands of clones; 85% to 90% were seen once. Material: peripheral blood. The receptor set was obtained from a human donor with active COVID-19. The donor label of this sample is uncertain. The CDR3 runs from the conserved cysteine through the conserved F or W. Each record gives: D gene, V gene, CDR3 protein. D genes are given only for firm matches.

D gene: NA
V gene: TRBV19
CDR3 protein: CASSLFWGGPSTDTQYF

D gene: NA
V gene: TRBV6-1
CDR3 protein: CASSEGGSRYGYTF

D gene: TRBD1
V gene: TRBV13
CDR3 protein: CASSLGAGGIYEQYF

D gene: NA
V gene: TRBV19
CDR3 protein: CASSKSWQPQHF

D gene: NA
V gene: TRBV4-1
CDR3 protein: CASSQDLAGVYNEQFF

D gene: NA
V gene: TRBV6-5
CDR3 protein: CASSYSRGYEQYF

D gene: TRBD1
V gene: TRBV30
CDR3 protein: CASWTGAGEQYF

D gene: NA
V gene: TRBV18
CDR3 protein: CASSTFGEETQYF

D gene: TRBD1
V gene: TRBV19
CDR3 protein: CASRAWGQGVTDTQYF

D gene: NA
V gene: TRBV11-2
CDR3 protein: CASGGAATNEKLFF

D gene: NA
V gene: TRBV29-1
CDR3 protein: CSVHPGQNTGELFF

D gene: TRBD1
V gene: TRBV4-3
CDR3 protein: CASSQEGTGASPLHF

D gene: TRBD1
V gene: TRBV7-7
CDR3 protein: CASSLSRPGTGVREQYF

D gene: TRBD2
V gene: TRBV5-5
CDR3 protein: CASSSGTSGGAVEQFF

D gene: TRBD1
V gene: TRBV27
CDR3 protein: CASSFPSDREGYGYTF

D gene: NA
V gene: TRBV11-3
CDR3 protein: CASSSDLTGSHTDTQYF

D gene: NA
V gene: TRBV5-1
CDR3 protein: CASSLEQGYEKLFF

D gene: NA
V gene: TRBV2
CDR3 protein: CASANLRYEQYF

D gene: TRBD1
V gene: TRBV5-1
CDR3 protein: CASSFDREGYEQYF

D gene: NA
V gene: TRBV18
CDR3 protein: CASSPKTDSSYNSPLHF

D gene: NA
V gene: TRBV7-9
CDR3 protein: CASSFGSTGEKLFF

D gene: NA
V gene: TRBV19
CDR3 protein: CASSAHSYGYTF